The 29 T cell receptor beta chains below were found in one sample sequenced in a study of response to subunit inactivated influenza vaccine. TCRdb used MiXCR to reprocess the RT-PCR reads, holding one entry per CDR3 protein. The data hold about 800,000 distinct CDR3 sequences, with around 21% observed a single time. Sequencing used PBMCs from blood, obtained 4 to 6 days after vaccination. Receptors were obtained from a man aged 50 to 59 who received an inactivated influenza vaccine.

This chain links TRBV20-1 with TRBJ2-7; 7 bases line up with TRBD2. Germline V lookup: CDR1 DFQATT, CDR2 SNEGSKA (reference sequence). V was clipped by 0 bases and J by 5 bases; unmatched bases: 7. The CDR3 totals 14 residues. CDR3 DNA sequence: TGCAGTGCTAGAGATGGCGGGAGCGCTAACGAGCAGTACTTC. Its protein product is CSARDGGSANEQYF.

The chain employs TRBV11-1 and TRBJ1-2; a weak D match, TRBD1 (5 bases). The CDR3 length is 14 residues. CDR1 and CDR2 (germline): SGHAT, FQDESV (reference sequence). Trimming took off 1 base at V and 8 bases at J, with 14 bases between the two ends. The CDR3 is CASSLGEGAGGYTF. CDR3 bases: TGTGCCAGCAGCTTAGGTGAAGGGGCCGGCGGCTACACCTTC.

This clonotype showed up just a few times. The genes are TRBV2 and TRBJ2-3, with 7 bases identical to TRBD2. Germline trimming cut 3 bases from V and 0 bases from J; bases unmatched to any gene: 6. CDR1 and CDR2 from the germline V gene are SNHLY and FYNNEI. The CDR3 length is 16 residues. CDR3 sequence: CASSDVGLTSTDTQYF. CDR3 bases: TGTGCCAGCAGTGACGTGGGACTAACTAGCACAGATACGCAGTATTTT. The full variable domain, with the rest looked up from reference TRBV2 and TRBJ2-3, is EPEVTQTPSHQVTQMGQEVILRCVPISNHLYFYWYRQILGQKVEFLVSFYNNEISEKSEIFDDQFSVERPDGSNFTLKIRSTKLEDSAMYFCASSDVGLTSTDTQYFGPGTRLTVL.

The V call is TRBV12-3 or TRBV12-4, the J call TRBJ2-7; 16 nucleotides align to TRBD2. With V trimmed by 5 bases and J by 5 bases, 6 bases remained unmatched. The CDR3 extends over 16 amino acids. CDR3 DNA sequence: TGTGCCAGCAGTCCTACCGGGACTAGCGGGAGGGACGAGCAGTACTTC. Residues: CASSPTGTSGRDEQYF.

This clonotype came up many times. The chain employs TRBV6-1 and TRBJ2-7, with D maybe TRBD2 (5 bases). V lost 5 bases to trimming and J lost 7 bases, with 18 bases between them. Germline lookup yields CDR1 MNHNS and CDR2 SASEGT. This CDR3 has 14 residues. The chain's CDR3 is CASSPHRAGWEQYF. The CDR3 region has the DNA TGTGCCAGCAGTCCCCACCGGGCGGGTTGGGAGCAGTACTTC.

The rearrangement uses TRBV4-3 and TRBJ1-1; D is uncertain. CDR3 length: 14 amino acids. Germline CDR1 is LGHNA and CDR2 is YSLEER. V lost 0 bases and J 2 bases, leaving 7 bases between the germline ends. Here the CDR3 DNA reads TGCGCCAGCAGCCAAGACCCCTTTAACACTGAAGCTTTCTTT. Protein sequence: CASSQDPFNTEAFF.

The DNA for the CDR3 is TGTGCCACCAGCAGAGATGGGGGAGCAGGCACAGATACGCAGTATTTT. Its protein product is CATSRDGGAGTDTQYF. The V gene is TRBV15, the J gene TRBJ2-3, with D perhaps given as TRBD1 or TRBD2 (5 bases each). Trimming took 0 bases from V and 1 from J, leaving 11 bases between them. Germline CDR1 is LNHNV and CDR2 is YYDKDF (reference sequence). The CDR3 consists of 16 residues.

The CDR3: CATSRSAPIAVPFTGELFF. The DNA of the CDR3 is TGTGCCACCAGCAGATCGGCGCCGATAGCGGTACCTTTCACCGGGGAGCTGTTTTTT. The V call is TRBV15, the J call TRBJ2-2; maybe TRBD2 (6 bases). The CDR3 runs 19 residues. Deletions cut 2 bases from V and 4 bases from J, with 23 bases between. Germline V gene sequence: CDR1 LNHNV, CDR2 YYDKDF (reference sequence). Together with reference TRBV15 and TRBJ2-2, the CDR3 gives the full variable domain: DAMVIQNPRYQVTQFGKPVTLSCSQTLNHNVMYWYQQKSSQAPKLLFHYYDKDFNNEADTPDNFQSRRPNTSFCFLDIRSPGLGDTAMYLCATSRSAPIAVPFTGELFFGEGSRLTVL.

This clonotype has more than one count but fewer than ten. The J gene is TRBJ1-1, the V gene TRBV6-1; D is ambiguous. This CDR3 contains 15 residues. Trimming cost V 6 bases and J 2 bases, with 16 bases left between them. Germline loops: CDR1 MNHNS, CDR2 SASEGT. This CDR3 is CASRTRRNDNTEAFF. In nucleotides, the CDR3 is TGTGCCAGCAGGACTAGACGAAACGATAACACTGAAGCTTTCTTT.

The rearrangement uses TRBV11-2 and TRBJ2-7; D is undetermined. This CDR3 comprises 14 residues. Germline CDR1 and CDR2: SGHAT and FQNNGV. The V and J ends lost 0 bases and 2 bases respectively, with 8 bases between them. The CDR3 bases are TGTGCCAGCAGCTTAGACGCATTCACCTACGAGCAGTACTTC. This translates into CASSLDAFTYEQYF. Using reference TRBV11-2 and TRBJ2-7 for the parts outside the CDR3, the full variable domain is EAGVAQSPRYKIIEKRQSVAFWCNPISGHATLYWYQQILGQGPKLLIQFQNNGVVDDSQLPKDRFSAERLKGVDSTLKIQPAKLEDSAVYLCASSLDAFTYEQYFGPGTRLTVT.

This clonotype turned up a few times. The chain couples TRBV3-1 to TRBJ1-1, with 10 positions matching TRBD1. Germline trimming cut 4 bases from V and 1 base from J; bases unmatched to any gene: 3. The CDR3 extends over 15 amino acids. Germline V gene lookup returns CDR1 LGHDT and CDR2 YNNKEL (reference sequence). Here the CDR3 DNA reads TGTGCCAGCAGCCGCCGACAGGGGGCGAACACTGAAGCTTTCTTT. Its translation: CASSRRQGANTEAFF.

There are a few counts of this clonotype. The chain couples TRBV12-3 or TRBV12-4 to TRBJ1-5; D ambiguous. The CDR3 totals 13 residues. V lost 7 bases and J lost 0, with 7 bases in between. CDR3 sequence (DNA): TGTGCCAGCACCCCTGATAGCAATCAGCCCCAGCATTTT. Translation: CASTPDSNQPQHF.

The chain carries TRBV9 and TRBJ2-7, with 9 nucleotides matching TRBD2. CDR3 length: 15 amino acids. With V trimmed by 4 bases and J by 7 bases, 12 bases remained unmatched. CDR1 and CDR2 from the germline V gene are SGDLS and YYNGEE. The CDR3 nucleotides are TGTGCCAGCAGCTTTAGCGGGGGAGTATTTGTGGAGCAGTACTTC. Protein product: CASSFSGGVFVEQYF.

This clonotype was seen a single time. The J gene is TRBJ1-1, the V gene TRBV11-2; D is unclear. The germline V and J ends were trimmed by 1 base and 3 bases, with 6 bases remaining between them. Germline V gives CDR1 SGHAT, CDR2 FQNNGV. The CDR3 consists of 13 residues. The CDR3 is CASSLVQYTEAFF. In DNA form, the CDR3 reads TGTGCCAGCAGCTTAGTACAATACACTGAAGCTTTCTTT. Filled out from reference TRBV11-2 and TRBJ1-1, the complete variable domain reads EAGVAQSPRYKIIEKRQSVAFWCNPISGHATLYWYQQILGQGPKLLIQFQNNGVVDDSQLPKDRFSAERLKGVDSTLKIQPAKLEDSAVYLCASSLVQYTEAFFGQGTRLTVV.

This sequence joins TRBV20-1 and TRBJ2-1; 12 positions agree with TRBD2. The CDR3 consists of 15 residues. Germline V gene data show CDR1 as DFQATT and CDR2 as SNEGSKA (reference sequence). Trimming removed 7 bases from V and 10 bases from J; junction bases left unmatched: 14. The CDR3 protein is CSVPSRLAGVGEQFF. The CDR3 region has the DNA TGCAGTGTCCCATCCCGACTAGCGGGAGTGGGCGAGCAGTTCTTC.

Ten or more counts support this clonotype. V usage is TRBV20-1 and J usage is TRBJ2-1; unclear D gene. The germline V gene encodes CDR1 DFQATT and CDR2 SNEGSKA (reference sequence). The CDR3 has 12 amino acids. V dropped 3 bases and J dropped 10 bases, with 13 bases sitting between them. CDR3 nucleotide sequence: TGCAGTGCTAGCCCACTTGCCGCGGAGCAGTTCTTC. Its translation: CSASPLAAEQFF.

This sequence joins TRBV5-1 and TRBJ1-1, with D unclear. This CDR3 comprises 15 residues. Trimming left V 4 bases short and J 2 bases short, with 15 bases between. Germline CDR1 SGHRS, CDR2 YFSETQ. CDR3 in amino acids: CASSGTRHLNTEAFF. CDR3 sequence (DNA): TGCGCCAGCAGCGGAACAAGACACCTAAACACTGAAGCTTTCTTT.

The chain employs TRBV5-1 and TRBJ2-1, with D tentatively TRBD1 or TRBD2 (5 bases each). Germline V CDR1 and CDR2: SGHRS, YFSETQ. The CDR3 is 15 residues long. V lost 2 bases, J lost 10 bases, and 19 bases lay in between. In nucleotides, the CDR3 is TGCGCCAGCAGCTTTTTCCGGGACCCAGGCAGCGAGCAGTTCTTC. This gives the protein CASSFFRDPGSEQFF.

The CDR3 nucleotides are TGTGCCAGCAGCTTGGGCCTAGCAAGGGTCACAGATACGCAGTATTTT. Translated, it gives CASSLGLARVTDTQYF. V is TRBV5-5 and J is TRBJ2-3, with D possibly being TRBD2 (5 bases). The CDR3 covers 16 residues. V lost 0 bases and J lost 2, with 13 bases in between. Germline V gene lookup returns CDR1 SGHKS and CDR2 YYEKEE (reference sequence). The full variable domain, in which reference TRBV5-5 and TRBJ2-3 provide the parts outside the CDR3, is DAGVTQSPTHLIKTRGQQVTLRCSPISGHKSVSWYQQVLGQGPQFIFQYYEKEERGRGNFPDRFSARQFPNYSSELNVNALLLGDSALYLCASSLGLARVTDTQYFGPGTRLTVL.

This clonotype was observed at least ten times. The chain combines TRBV11-1 with TRBJ2-7, with 14 bases fitting TRBD2. After removal of 3 bases from V and 4 bases from J, the junction contained 17 bases not matched to a gene. The germline CDR1 and CDR2 sequences are SGHAT and FQDESV (reference sequence). The CDR3 consists of 20 residues. CDR3 loop: CASSLAGTSGTSGSFYEQYF. For the CDR3, the DNA is TGTGCCAGCAGCTTGGCCGGGACCTCCGGGACTAGCGGGAGTTTTTACGAGCAGTACTTC. Filled out from reference TRBV11-1 and TRBJ2-7, the complete variable domain reads EAEVAQSPRYKITEKSQAVAFWCDPISGHATLYWYRQILGQGPELLVQFQDESVVDDSQLPKDRFSAERLKGVDSTLKIQPAELGDSAMYLCASSLAGTSGTSGSFYEQYFGPGTRLTVT.

This clonotype was seen at least ten times. The rearrangement links TRBV20-1 to TRBJ2-5; 9 nucleotides line up with TRBD2. CDR3 length equals 14 residues. The trim removed 3 bases at V and 8 bases at J, leaving 10 bases unmatched. CDR1 and CDR2 from the germline V gene are DFQATT and SNEGSKA (reference sequence). CDR3 coding DNA: TGCAGTGCTAGGTTACGGCGGGAGGGTCAAACCCAGTACTTC. Translating it yields CSARLRREGQTQYF.

As to this clonotype: Compared with germline, one end of the junction differs, possibly owing to a read error. The chain has TRBV3-1 and TRBJ2-7; 12 bases match TRBD2. Germline CDR1 LGHDT, CDR2 YNNKEL (reference sequence). CDR3 length equals 18 residues. CDR3 protein: CASIQDLERTSGDYEQYF. CDR3 in DNA: TGTGCCAGCATCCAAGATCTTGAGAGGACTAGCGGGGACTACGAGCAGTACTTC.

This clonotype has a handful of counts. The chain has TRBV7-2 and TRBJ1-5; D gene uncertain. The V and J ends lost 5 bases and 11 bases respectively, with 10 bases between them. Germline V gene data show CDR1 as SGHTA and CDR2 as FQGNSA. This CDR3 comprises 11 residues. The CDR3 reads CASSMGLAQHF. Written as DNA, the CDR3 is TGTGCCAGCAGCATGGGGTTGGCCCAGCATTTT.

CDR3 sequence reads: CASSPRLSGILSYNEQFF. The DNA for the CDR3 is TGTGCCAGCAGCCCCCGTTTGAGCGGGATCCTCTCCTACAATGAGCAGTTCTTC. The chain is built from TRBV11-2 and TRBJ2-1; 7 nucleotides line up with TRBD2. The CDR3 consists of 18 residues. Trimming took 5 bases from V and 0 from J; bases not matched to a gene: 13. Germline-derived CDR1 and CDR2 are SGHAT and FQNNGV.

The rearrangement joins TRBV12-3 or TRBV12-4 to TRBJ2-5; D is uncertain. Trimming took off 2 bases at V and 5 bases at J, with 12 bases between the two ends. This CDR3 comprises 14 residues. The CDR3: CASSLSSAGETQYF. CDR3 DNA: TGTGCCAGCAGTTTATCGTCGGCCGGTGAGACCCAGTACTTC.

The rearrangement links TRBV5-1 to TRBJ2-1; D call uncertain. CDR3 length: 16 amino acids. CDR1 is SGHRS and CDR2 is YFSETQ in the germline V gene. V shed 0 bases and J shed 4 bases, with 14 bases lying between them. The CDR3 bases are TGCGCCAGCAGCTTGGGAACGGTGTACAAGTACAATGAGCAGTTCTTC. It specifies CASSLGTVYKYNEQFF.

In its sample, this clonotype was seen a few times. The rearrangement joins TRBV11-2 to TRBJ2-1; possibly TRBD2 for D (5 bases). The CDR3 has 14 residues. V lost 5 bases to trimming and J lost 7 bases, with 15 bases between them. Germline CDR1 reads SGHAT; CDR2 reads FQNNGV. CDR3: CASSAGRGGNEQFF. The CDR3 bases are TGTGCCAGCAGCGCAGGACGGGGTGGGAATGAGCAGTTCTTC. The full variable domain, in which reference TRBV11-2 and TRBJ2-1 provide the parts outside the CDR3, is EAGVAQSPRYKIIEKRQSVAFWCNPISGHATLYWYQQILGQGPKLLIQFQNNGVVDDSQLPKDRFSAERLKGVDSTLKIQPAKLEDSAVYLCASSAGRGGNEQFFGPGTRLTVL.

The gene calls are TRBV6-2 or TRBV6-3 and TRBJ1-1; 8 positions match TRBD1. CDR1 and CDR2 (germline): MNHEY, SVGEGT. V dropped 8 bases and J dropped 2; count of bases not matched to a gene: 4. The CDR3 covers 13 residues. CDR3 residues: CASVDRGNTEAFF. DNA of the CDR3: TGTGCCAGCGTTGACAGGGGTAACACTGAAGCTTTCTTT.

The gene calls are TRBV29-1 and TRBJ2-3; D possibly corresponds to TRBD2 (5 bases). V was pared by 1 base and J by 1 base, with 18 bases between. CDR3 size: 17 residues. Germline V CDR1 and CDR2: SQVTM, ANQGSEA. CDR3 sequence (DNA): TGCAGCGTTGAAGGTACCCAAGGGTCGAGGGGCACAGATACGCAGTATTTT. It specifies CSVEGTQGSRGTDTQYF.